These 31 T cell receptor beta chains share one sample of origin, sequenced in a study of blood T cell repertoires in COVID-19. Using immunoSEQ multiplex PCR, the repertoire was profiled, and TCRdb retains in-frame clones only, with some absent. The sample consists of a few hundred thousand clones, more than 70% of them appearing once. The sample was peripheral blood. These receptors all stem from a woman aged 50 to 65 with acute or convalescent COVID-19.

The chain uses TRBV28 and TRBJ2-1; 15 bases map to TRBD2. Trimming at V came to 8 bases and at J to 7 bases, leaving 15 bases not matched to a gene. Germline CDR1 is MDHEN and CDR2 is SYDVKM. This CDR3 has 18 amino acids. As DNA, the CDR3 is TGTGCCAGCTCGTACGGGACTAGCGGGAGGTATCCGAGGAATGAGCAGTTCTTC. Translation gives CASSYGTSGRYPRNEQFF. Looking up the rest from reference TRBV28 and TRBJ2-1 gives the full variable domain: DVKVTQSSRYLVKRTGEKVFLECVQDMDHENMFWYRQDPGLGLRLIYFSYDVKMKEKGDIPEGYSVSREKKERFSLILESASTNQTSMYLCASSYGTSGRYPRNEQFFGPGTRLTVL.

The CDR3 here is CASSQRTEGQPQHF. CDR3 in DNA: TGCGCCAGCAGCCAAAGGACGGAGGGTCAGCCCCAGCATTTT. The chain recombines TRBV4-1 with TRBJ1-5; D gene uncertain. Trimming pared 2 bases from V and 6 bases from J, leaving 11 bases between. Per germline, CDR1 MGHRA and CDR2 YSYEKL. The CDR3 runs to 14 residues.

The sample holds one count of this clone. The chain uses TRBV19 and TRBJ1-4; D might be TRBD1 (6 bases). The CDR3 runs 15 residues. V was pared by 3 bases and J by 7 bases, with 15 bases between. From germline, CDR1 is LNHDA and CDR2 SQIVND (reference sequence). CDR3 coding DNA: TGTGCCAGTAGTATGAACAGGGCGGGTAGTGAAAAACTGTTTTTT. Encoded protein: CASSMNRAGSEKLFF. The entire variable domain, with the rest obtained from reference TRBV19 and TRBJ1-4, is as follows: DGGITQSPKYLFRKEGQNVTLSCEQNLNHDAMYWYRQDPGQGLRLIYYSQIVNDFQKGDIAEGYSVSREKKESFPLTVTSAQKNPTAFYLCASSMNRAGSEKLFFGSGTQLSVL.

The chain has TRBV7-9 and TRBJ1-1; D possibly corresponds to TRBD1 (6 bases). The CDR3 length is 11 residues. V was trimmed by 5 bases and J by 8 bases, leaving 9 bases between them. Germline CDR1 reads SEHNR; CDR2 reads FQNEAQ (reference sequence). CDR3 in DNA: TGTGCCAGCAGCCGGACAGACGAAGCTTTCTTT. Encoded protein: CASSRTDEAFF.

The genes are TRBV29-1 and TRBJ1-1, with TRBD1 identical over 9 bases. Germline V lookup: CDR1 SQVTM, CDR2 ANQGSEA. This CDR3 is 13 amino acids long. V shed 7 bases and J 4 bases; nucleotides not matched to a gene: 7. CDR3 sequence reads: CSGQQGAATEAFF. The DNA for the CDR3 is TGCAGCGGCCAACAGGGGGCCGCCACTGAAGCTTTCTTT.

J is TRBJ1-2 and V is TRBV14; the D is unclear. CDR1 SGHDN and CDR2 FVKESK come from the germline V gene. Trimming took off 1 base at V and 3 bases at J, with 6 bases between the two ends. This CDR3 has 13 amino acids. DNA for the CDR3: TGTGCCAGCAGCCAAGTTACAGACTATGGCTACACCTTC. Translation gives CASSQVTDYGYTF.

V gene TRBV12-2 combines with J gene TRBJ1-1; TRBD1 is the table's D call, not checked against the DNA. TRBV12-2 is marked as a pseudogene. CDR3 size: 16 residues. The CDR3 nucleotides read TGTGCAAGTCGCTTAGAGTCACAACAAGTGAACACTGAAGCTTTCTTT. Amino acids: CASRLESQQVNTEAFF.

The chain carries TRBV6-5 and TRBJ1-2, with 7 bases lining up with TRBD1. Germline CDR1 reads MNHEY; CDR2 reads SVGAGI. Trimming removed 7 bases from V and 8 bases from J; junction bases left unmatched: 13. This CDR3 is 14 amino acids long. The CDR3 spells CASTTGQGGWGYTF. For the CDR3, the DNA is TGTGCCAGCACCACAGGCCAGGGGGGCTGGGGCTACACCTTC.

The chain joins TRBV4-2 to TRBJ2-1, with a weak D call TRBD1 (5 bases). The length of the CDR3 is 14 residues. Trimming removed 5 bases at V and 2 bases at J, with 10 bases between. Germline CDR1 is LGHNA and CDR2 is YNFKEQ. The CDR3, as DNA: TGTGCCAGCAGCGTGGACACTGCCTACAATGAGCAGTTCTTC. This translates into CASSVDTAYNEQFF.

V and J are TRBV5-4 and TRBJ1-2; no firm D call. Between the trimmed V and J ends, which lost 0 bases and 2 bases, there was a span of 11 bases. The CDR3 runs 15 residues. Germline values: CDR1 SGHNT, CDR2 YYREEE (reference sequence). The CDR3 nucleotides are TGTGCCAGCAGCTTGGCCCTCGACGGGAACTATGGCTACACCTTC. Protein: CASSLALDGNYGYTF.

The rearrangement uses TRBV29-1 and TRBJ2-1; the match to TRBD1 covers 7 bases. The CDR3 loop spans 13 amino acids. The J segment lost 10 bases and the V segment lost 2 bases, leaving 8 bases of the junction unmatched. Germline V lookup: CDR1 SQVTM, CDR2 ANQGSEA. The CDR3 sequence: CSVEKGALEEQFF. DNA for the CDR3: TGCAGCGTTGAAAAGGGGGCCTTAGAAGAGCAGTTCTTC.

This chain links TRBV5-6 with TRBJ1-1, with D possibly matching TRBD1 (6 bases). CDR3 length: 15 residues. The V end was cut by 5 bases, the J end by 4 bases, with 18 bases between. The germline V gene has CDR1 SGHDT and CDR2 YYEEEE. The chain's CDR3 is CASSPLEGVGTEAFF. The DNA for the CDR3 is TGTGCCAGCAGTCCCCTCGAGGGGGTAGGCACTGAAGCTTTCTTT.

V is TRBV3-1 (or the pseudogene TRBV3-2) and J is TRBJ2-7; D perhaps matches TRBD1 (5 bases). Deletions cut 1 base from V and 2 bases from J, with 18 bases between. CDR3 size: 17 residues. Per germline, CDR1 LGHDT and CDR2 YNNKEL (reference sequence). The CDR3 region has the DNA TGTGCCAGCAGCCAAGTTTTGGTCGGCAGGGTAACCTACGAGCAGTACTTC. Its protein product is CASSQVLVGRVTYEQYF.

This clone has a single count. J is TRBJ1-1 and V is TRBV18; D might be TRBD1 (5 bases). The V and J ends lost 8 bases and 4 bases respectively, with 20 bases between them. Germline loops: CDR1 KGHSH, CDR2 LQKENI. The CDR3 covers 15 residues. The CDR3 loop reads CASQGWGDGGTEAFF. CDR3 coding DNA: TGTGCCAGCCAGGGCTGGGGCGACGGTGGCACTGAAGCTTTCTTT. Based on the CDR3 plus reference TRBV18 and TRBJ1-1, the full variable domain is NAGVMQNPRHLVRRRGQEARLRCSPMKGHSHVYWYRQLPEEGLKFMVYLQKENIIDESGMPKERFSAEFPKEGPSILRIQQVVRGDSAAYFCASQGWGDGGTEAFFGQGTRLTVV.

This clone was counted once. The chain couples TRBV2 to TRBJ1-4, with unresolved D. V was cut by 6 bases and J by 8 bases, with 13 bases left in between. This CDR3 is built from 13 residues. Germline assignment: CDR1 SNHLY and CDR2 FYNNEI. The CDR3 DNA reads as TGTGCCAGCAGGTGGATATCGGGGGAAAAACTGTTTTTT. This gives the protein CASRWISGEKLFF. Drawing the rest from reference TRBV2 and TRBJ1-4, the complete variable domain is EPEVTQTPSHQVTQMGQEVILRCVPISNHLYFYWYRQILGQKVEFLVSFYNNEISEKSEIFDDQFSVERPDGSNFTLKIRSTKLEDSAMYFCASRWISGEKLFFGSGTQLSVL.

V is TRBV11-2 and J is TRBJ1-6; D might be TRBD1 (5 bases). The CDR3 runs 15 residues. Germline V gene data show CDR1 as SGHAT and CDR2 as FQNNGV. Trimming cost V 4 bases and J 1 base, with 8 bases left between them. As DNA, the CDR3 is TGTGCCAGCAGCTCTCAGGGTTCCTATAATTCACCCCTCCACTTT. This codes for CASSSQGSYNSPLHF. Combining the CDR3 with reference TRBV11-2 and TRBJ1-6 gives the whole variable domain EAGVAQSPRYKIIEKRQSVAFWCNPISGHATLYWYQQILGQGPKLLIQFQNNGVVDDSQLPKDRFSAERLKGVDSTLKIQPAKLEDSAVYLCASSSQGSYNSPLHFGNGTRLTVT.

Only a few counts were recorded for this clone. The gene calls are TRBV25-1 and TRBJ1-1; D possibly corresponds to TRBD1 (6 bases). Germline values: CDR1 MGHDK, CDR2 SYGVNS. This CDR3 contains 14 residues. The V and J ends lost 6 bases and 5 bases respectively, with 16 bases between them. The CDR3 region has the DNA TGTGCCAGCAGGCAGACAGGCGAGGATACTGAAGCTTTCTTT. Translation: CASRQTGEDTEAFF.

The chain recombines TRBV12-3 or TRBV12-4 with TRBJ2-5, with a possible D match to TRBD2 (7 bases). This CDR3 region has 13 residues. V lost 5 bases to trimming and J lost 5 bases, with 12 bases between them. DNA of the CDR3: TGTGCCAGCAGTCCCGCGGGGGCGGAGACCCAGTACTTC. It specifies CASSPAGAETQYF.

This clone came up once. The chain uses TRBV7-9 and TRBJ2-3; D possibly corresponds to TRBD1 (6 bases). The CDR3 has 15 residues. CDR1 and CDR2 (germline): SEHNR, FQNEAQ (reference sequence). V was shortened by 6 bases and J by 3 bases, with 16 bases between the two germline ends. The DNA for the CDR3 is TGTGCCAGCAGACATTGGGACATACCAACAGATACGCAGTATTTT. Encoded protein: CASRHWDIPTDTQYF.

This chain links TRBV6-5 with TRBJ2-5; 8 nucleotides agree with TRBD2. This CDR3 region has 13 residues. CDR1 is MNHEY, CDR2 SVGAGI, per germline. The V gene end was trimmed by 7 bases and the J gene end by 5 bases; junction bases not matched to a gene: 6. The CDR3 nucleotides are TGTGCCAGCAAGATTCCGGGGGGGGAGACCCAGTACTTC. This translates into CASKIPGGETQYF.

The genes are TRBV2 and TRBJ1-4, with D unclear. Trimming took 5 bases from V and 7 from J, leaving 17 bases between them. CDR3 length equals 15 residues. In germline, CDR1 is SNHLY, CDR2 FYNNEI. The CDR3 DNA sequence: TGTGCCAGCAGTAAGCAAGCCTCAGCGATTGAAAAACTGTTTTTT. It yields the protein CASSKQASAIEKLFF.

The CDR3 nucleotides are TGTGCCAGCAGTTCCAGGCGGGAGGGGAGGGAGACCCAGTACTTC. Translation: CASSSRREGRETQYF. The chain employs TRBV6-2 or TRBV6-3 and TRBJ2-5, with 9 bases identical to TRBD2. CDR1 is MNHEY, CDR2 SVGEGT, per germline. This CDR3 has 15 amino acids. V shed 4 bases and J 5 bases; nucleotides not matched to a gene: 8.

The V gene is TRBV30, the J gene TRBJ1-3; TRBD1 might be the D (5 bases). Trimming took off 3 bases at V and 0 bases at J, with 9 bases between the two ends. The CDR3 extends over 14 amino acids. Germline-derived CDR1 and CDR2 are GTSNPN and SVGIG (reference sequence). The CDR3 DNA reads as TGTGCCTGGAGCTGGGACTACTCTGGAAACACCATATATTTT. This translates into CAWSWDYSGNTIYF.

The chain employs TRBV15 and TRBJ1-4; 12 bases are a match to TRBD1. With V trimmed by 5 bases and J by 1 base, 14 bases remained unmatched. The CDR3 runs 20 residues. Per germline, CDR1 LNHNV and CDR2 YYDKDF (reference sequence). The CDR3 DNA is TGTGCCACCAGCCCATTTAGACGGGACAGGGGGCGCGAAACTAATGAAAAACTGTTTTTT. This encodes CATSPFRRDRGRETNEKLFF.

The genes are TRBV28 and TRBJ2-7, with D possibly matching TRBD2 (6 bases). V gave up 5 bases and J gave up 5 bases, with 16 bases separating them. The CDR3 covers 14 residues. Germline V CDR1 and CDR2: MDHEN, SYDVKM. CDR3 in DNA: TGTGCCAGCAGTGGAGGGGCAGGTCAAAACGAGCAGTACTTC. Translated: CASSGGAGQNEQYF.

This clone was observed once. V is TRBV2 and J is TRBJ1-2; 10 bases agree with TRBD1. This CDR3 region has 13 residues. Germline-derived CDR1 and CDR2 are SNHLY and FYNNEI. The trim removed 4 bases at V and 6 bases at J, leaving 2 bases unmatched. The CDR3 protein is CASSGTGGDGYTF. The CDR3 DNA reads TGTGCCAGCAGTGGGACAGGGGGGGATGGCTACACCTTC.

This chain links TRBV24-1 with TRBJ2-5, with D possibly matching TRBD1 (6 bases). The V gene's germline CDR1 is KGHDR and CDR2 SFDVKD. Trimming cost V 2 bases and J 4 bases, with 13 bases left between them. The CDR3 loop spans 15 amino acids. The CDR3 reads CATSDSASGVETQYF. The CDR3 region has the DNA TGTGCCACCAGTGATTCCGCCTCAGGGGTAGAGACCCAGTACTTC.

The chain has TRBV7-2 and TRBJ2-1; the match to TRBD2 covers 8 bases. This CDR3 is built from 17 residues. Germline CDR1 SGHTA, CDR2 FQGNSA. The V segment lost 5 bases and the J segment 0 bases; nucleotides outside the gene matches: 9. CDR3 DNA sequence: TGTGCCAGCAGCCCGAGGGGCGGGAGGAGCTCCTACAATGAGCAGTTCTTC. This translates into CASSPRGGRSSYNEQFF.

The chain uses TRBV13 and TRBJ2-3, with 13 positions matching TRBD2. J was trimmed by 5 bases and V by 6 bases; bases with no gene match: 8. CDR1 PRHDT and CDR2 FYEKMQ come from the germline V gene (reference sequence). The CDR3 extends over 16 amino acids. DNA of the CDR3: TGTGCCAGCAGTCAACTAGCGGGAGGGCGACAAGATACGCAGTATTTT. Translating it yields CASSQLAGGRQDTQYF. The whole variable domain, remainder taken from reference TRBV13 and TRBJ2-3, is AAGVIQSPRHLIKEKRETATLKCYPIPRHDTVYWYQQGPGQDPQFLISFYEKMQSDKGSIPDRFSAQQFSDYHSELNMSSLELGDSALYFCASSQLAGGRQDTQYFGPGTRLTVL.

The V call is TRBV29-1, the J call TRBJ2-3, with D unclear. CDR1 is SQVTM, CDR2 ANQGSEA, per germline. Trimming left V 4 bases short and J 2 bases short, with 4 bases between. The CDR3 loop spans 11 amino acids. CDR3 residues: CSVVYTDTQYF. In DNA form, the CDR3 reads TGCAGCGTTGTATACACAGATACGCAGTATTTT.

V usage is TRBV2 and J usage is TRBJ1-1; TRBD1 is a possible D gene (5 bases). Germline V CDR1 and CDR2: SNHLY, FYNNEI. Trimming pared 6 bases from V and 1 base from J, leaving 15 bases between. The CDR3 totals 15 residues. CDR3 residues: CASSGRSGQNTEAFF. The CDR3 DNA reads as TGTGCCAGCAGCGGGCGTTCCGGACAGAACACTGAAGCTTTCTTT. The whole variable domain, remainder taken from reference TRBV2 and TRBJ1-1, is EPEVTQTPSHQVTQMGQEVILRCVPISNHLYFYWYRQILGQKVEFLVSFYNNEISEKSEIFDDQFSVERPDGSNFTLKIRSTKLEDSAMYFCASSGRSGQNTEAFFGQGTRLTVV.